The clone carrying this T cell receptor beta chain has ten or more counts. The data are from a study of T cells in Graves' hyperthyroidism and ophthalmopathy. Germline lookup yields CDR1 SNHLY and CDR2 FYNNEI. The V gene lost 8 bases and the J gene lost 1 base, with 18 bases spanning the gap. This CDR3 contains 16 residues. The CDR3 regions of TCR beta were amplified from RNA transcripts. Carried out on the TCR CDR3, a first-round RT-PCR used the HTBI primer set. Each CDR3 protein is one row after TCRdb ran MiXCR on the multiplex PCR reads. The sample lists roughly 750,000 distinct CDR3 sequences; about 15% were seen once. Diagnostic decisions used clinical symptoms, serum thyroxine and TRAb, thyroid ultrasound and orbital computed tomography.

The sample consisted of blood. This TCR was sampled from a young man with Graves' hyperthyroidism. J is TRBJ1-5 and V is TRBV2; D is possibly TRBD1 (5 bases). CDR3 DNA sequence: TGTGCCAGCGGCCGGGGCCCCCGAGAAAGCAATCAGCCCCAGCATTTT. Translation: CASGRGPRESNQPQHF. The full variable domain, in which reference TRBV2 and TRBJ1-5 provide the parts outside the CDR3, is EPEVTQTPSHQVTQMGQEVILRCVPISNHLYFYWYRQILGQKVEFLVSFYNNEISEKSEIFDDQFSVERPDGSNFTLKIRSTKLEDSAMYFCASGRGPRESNQPQHFGDGTRLSIL.